These T cell receptor beta chains were read from a single sample in a study of blood T cell repertoires in COVID-19. The method was immunoSEQ multiplex PCR; TCRdb's version includes in-frame clones alone and lacks a portion of them. The profile shows over 55,000 clones, about four fifths of them singletons. The sequenced sample consisted of peripheral blood. These receptors all stem from a woman aged 55-69 years with acute or convalescent COVID-19. The CDR3 runs from the conserved cysteine through the conserved F or W. Fields, in order: J gene, V gene, clone size, D gene, CDR3 DNA, CDR3 protein. A D gene is named only where the DNA matches it firmly. For some rows the clone size is stated as once, few or many, or as a class when expanded; others skip it.

TRBJ2-2 TRBV5-4 - TRBD2 TGTGCCAGCAGCTCGACGACTAGCGGGGGGCCCACCGGGGAGCTGTTTTTT CASSSTTSGGPTGELFF
TRBJ2-7 TRBV7-6 once TRBD1 TGTGCCAGCAGCTTTACAGGGGGCGACTACGAGCAGTACTTC CASSFTGGDYEQYF
TRBJ1-3 TRBV5-4 - TRBD1 TGTGCCAGCAGCTTGGTGGACAGGGGAGCTGGAAACACCATATATTTT CASSLVDRGAGNTIYF
TRBJ1-2 TRBV5-6 - - TGTGCCAGCAGCTTGTACAGGGACGAACCGAACTATGGCTACACCTTC CASSLYRDEPNYGYTF
TRBJ1-2 TRBV30 - - TGTGCCTGGAGAAAATGGGAGGGGGGCGACTATGGCTACACCTTC CAWRKWEGGDYGYTF
TRBJ2-2 TRBV5-1 medium-sized - TGCGCCAGCAGCTGGAAACTAGAGCTGGACGCGAACACCGGGGAGCTGTTTTTT CASSWKLELDANTGELFF
TRBJ2-2 TRBV7-2 - - TGTGCCAGCAGCTTAACACTAGCCGGGGAGCTGTTTTTT CASSLTLAGELFF
TRBJ2-5 TRBV6-6 - TRBD2 TGTGCCAGCAGTTTAAGCGGGGGGGCCGAGGAGACCCAGTACTTC CASSLSGGAEETQYF
TRBJ1-2 TRBV29-1 - - TGCAGCGTTGATGTCGAGACAGATAATGGCTACACCTTC CSVDVETDNGYTF
TRBJ1-1 TRBV3-1/TRBV3-2 few - TGTGCCAGCAGCCCAGGACTAAGTTTGATGAACACTGAAGCTTTCTTT CASSPGLSLMNTEAFF
TRBJ1-4 TRBV5-1 - - TGCGCCAGCAGCTTGGAGCAATCTAATGAAAAACTGTTTTTT CASSLEQSNEKLFF
TRBJ1-1 TRBV3-1/TRBV3-2 once - TGTGCCAGCAGCCAGTACATGAACACTGAAGCTTTCTTT CASSQYMNTEAFF
TRBJ1-3 TRBV7-2 once - TGTGCCAGCAGCTTAGGAATGGGCAACTCTGGAAACACCATATATTTT CASSLGMGNSGNTIYF
TRBJ2-3 TRBV6-2/TRBV6-3 - - TGTGCCAGCAGTTACTCGAATTGGCTAAGCGGTATTGATACGCAGTATTTT CASSYSNWLSGIDTQYF
TRBJ1-6 TRBV18 once TRBD1 TGTGCCAGCTCAACCAGCGCAGGGGGCATGAATTCACCCCTCCACTTT CASSTSAGGMNSPLHF
TRBJ1-3 TRBV30 - - TGTGCCTGGAGTAACGGTATCCCTGGAAACACCATATATTTT CAWSNGIPGNTIYF
TRBJ1-1 TRBV6-2/TRBV6-3 - - TGTGCCAGCAGTCGCTTCGTGAGTGGACAAAACACTGAAGCTTTCTTT CASSRFVSGQNTEAFF
TRBJ1-2 TRBV24-1 - TRBD1 TGTGCCACCAGTAACACGGAGGAGACAGGGAACTATGGCTACACCTTC CATSNTEETGNYGYTF
TRBJ1-2 TRBV4-3 - TRBD1 TGCGCCAGCAGCCAAGACGGGACAGCGAACGTCCTAGCTAACTATGGCTACACCTTC CASSQDGTANVLANYGYTF
TRBJ2-3 TRBV30 - TRBD2 TGTGCCTGGAGTGGATTAGCGGGGAGCACAGATACGCAGTATTTT CAWSGLAGSTDTQYF
TRBJ2-2 TRBV6-6 - - TGTGCCAGCAGTCCCCTAGACCTCTTCACCGGGGAGCTGTTTTTT CASSPLDLFTGELFF
TRBJ2-1 TRBV19 - TRBD2 TGTGCCAGTAGTATGGGAAGGGCGGGGGGCTTCAATGAGCAGTTCTTC CASSMGRAGGFNEQFF
TRBJ2-3 TRBV10-3 - - TGTGCCATCAGTGAGGTTCTGGGACACAGCACAGATACGCAGTATTTT CAISEVLGHSTDTQYF